The 12 T cell receptor beta chains listed next were all sequenced from one sample in a study of high-grade serous ovarian cancer treatment subgroups. Tumor samples were taken before definitive surgery or chemotherapy. Profiling relied on immunoSEQ multiplex PCR, and the TCRdb table lists in-frame clones only, not all of them. Here the sample spans approximately 1,800 clones, roughly 87% being singletons. The sample consisted of tumor tissue. These TCRs come from a human donor with high-grade serous ovarian cancer.

The V gene is TRBV30, the J gene TRBJ1-2, with D perhaps matching TRBD1 (6 bases). The CDR3 has 13 amino acids. The germline V gene encodes CDR1 GTSNPN and CDR2 SVGIG (reference sequence). V dropped 3 bases and J dropped 8 bases, with 16 bases sitting between them. The CDR3 nucleotides read TGTGCCTGGAGCCGTGGACAGATCCGCGGCTACACCTTC. Translation: CAWSRGQIRGYTF.

This rearrangement joins TRBV2 to TRBJ1-2; D unresolved. Germline loops: CDR1 SNHLY, CDR2 FYNNEI. There are 11 residues in the CDR3. V was cut by 0 bases and J by 8 bases, with 4 bases left in between. The CDR3 sequence: CASSEAGGYTF. The CDR3 nucleotides are TGTGCCAGCAGTGAAGCGGGAGGCTACACCTTC.

The V gene is TRBV10-3, the J gene TRBJ2-7, with unresolved D. Germline V gene sequence: CDR1 ENHRY, CDR2 SYGVKD. V dropped 0 bases and J dropped 3 bases, with 3 bases sitting between them. The CDR3 runs to 12 residues. The CDR3 loop is CAISESGYEQYF. The CDR3 DNA is TGTGCCATCAGTGAGTCCGGCTACGAGCAGTACTTC.

The chain combines TRBV4-1 with TRBJ1-2; a weak D match, TRBD1 (6 bases). CDR1 is MGHRA, CDR2 YSYEKL, per germline. CDR3 length equals 14 residues. V dropped 0 bases and J dropped 6 bases, with 11 bases sitting between them. As DNA, the CDR3 is TGCGCCAGCAGCCAAGAAAGGGGGTGGGATGGCTACACCTTC. It specifies CASSQERGWDGYTF.

The chain joins TRBV6-1 to TRBJ1-3, with 7 bases fitting TRBD1. The CDR3 has 15 amino acids. V lost 6 bases, J lost 1 base, and 6 bases stayed unmatched. Per germline, CDR1 MNHNS and CDR2 SASEGT. CDR3 protein: CASRSRTGSGNTIYF. The DNA for the CDR3 is TGTGCCAGCAGGTCTCGGACAGGATCTGGAAACACCATATATTTT.

The CDR3 sequence: CASSLGPVTDTQYF. DNA of the CDR3: TGCGCCAGCAGCTTGGGACCCGTCACAGATACGCAGTATTTT. The chain employs TRBV5-1 and TRBJ2-3; D is unresolved. The CDR3 is made up of 14 amino acids. Germline V gene lookup returns CDR1 SGHRS and CDR2 YFSETQ. Trimming pared 0 bases from V and 2 bases from J, leaving 7 bases between.

The chain uses TRBV7-2 and TRBJ1-5; no clear D. The CDR3 runs 14 residues. Trimming took 1 base from V and 5 from J, leaving 9 bases between them. The germline gives CDR1 SGHTA, CDR2 FQGNSA. As DNA, the CDR3 is TGTGCCAGCAGCTTAGACAAGAACTATCAGCCCCAGCATTTT. It is translated as CASSLDKNYQPQHF.

The chain employs TRBV27 and TRBJ2-5; no definite D call. The CDR3 is made up of 11 amino acids. Trimming stripped 3 bases from V and 5 bases from J, with 4 bases between. The germline CDR1 and CDR2 sequences are MNHEY and SMNVEV (reference sequence). The CDR3 region is CASSLGETQYF. Written as DNA, the CDR3 is TGTGCCAGCAGTTTGGGGGAGACCCAGTACTTC.

This clone turned up a few times. This chain joins TRBV4-3 and TRBJ2-3; TRBD1 might be the D (6 bases). Trimming shortened V by 1 base and J by 2 bases, and 13 bases separated the two germline ends. The CDR3 is 16 amino acids. Looked up from germline, CDR1 is LGHNA and CDR2 is YSLEER. CDR3 nucleotide sequence: TGCGCCAGCAGCCAAGGAAGTGGGGGCGACACAGATACGCAGTATTTT. It yields the protein CASSQGSGGDTDTQYF.

With regard to this clone: Relative to the germline gene, one junction end is altered; a read error may explain this. The chain is built from TRBV7-2 and TRBJ1-6; maybe TRBD1 (6 bases). The CDR3 has 16 amino acids. The germline V gene has CDR1 SGHTA and CDR2 FQGNSA. CDR3 DNA sequence: TGTGCCAGCAGCTTAACAGGGCTGACCTATAATTCACCTCTCCACTTT. This encodes CASSLTGLTYNSPLHF.

This sequence joins TRBV5-5 and TRBJ1-3; D gene unclear. CDR3 size: 14 residues. In germline, CDR1 is SGHKS, CDR2 YYEKEE (reference sequence). V lost 0 bases and J lost 0, with 4 bases in between. CDR3 amino acids: CASSLEVSGNTIYF. CDR3 nucleotide sequence: TGTGCCAGCAGCTTGGAAGTCTCTGGAAACACCATATATTTT. The full variable domain, in which reference TRBV5-5 and TRBJ1-3 provide the parts outside the CDR3, is DAGVTQSPTHLIKTRGQQVTLRCSPISGHKSVSWYQQVLGQGPQFIFQYYEKEERGRGNFPDRFSARQFPNYSSELNVNALLLGDSALYLCASSLEVSGNTIYFGEGSWLTVV.

The genes are TRBV11-3 and TRBJ2-5; the D gene is possibly TRBD2 (5 bases). Germline values: CDR1 SGHNT, CDR2 YENEEA. The CDR3 length is 15 residues. Trimming cost V 6 bases and J 5 bases, with 19 bases left between them. The CDR3 DNA is TGTGCCAGCAGTTCCCAGAGGGCCGCCGGGGAGACCCAGTACTTC. Protein product: CASSSQRAAGETQYF.